The next 6 T cell receptor beta chains were all read from a single sample in a study of cytomegalovirus exposure and HLA in healthy donors. Vbeta (60) and Jbeta (13) primers were used in the PCR. The assay was immunoSEQ multiplex PCR, and TCRdb's table has in-frame clones only and misses some. The sample holds some 140,000 clones, around 77% seen once. Specimen: PBMCs. Receptor source: a man aged 50-60 years in good health and CMV-seronegative.

CDR3 sequence reads: CASSLGPAGGTDTQYF. CDR3 DNA: TGCGCCAGCAGCTTGGGGCCAGCGGGAGGGACAGATACGCAGTATTTT. The chain couples TRBV5-1 to TRBJ2-3; 10 bases fit TRBD2. Germline trimming cut 0 bases from V and 3 bases from J; bases unmatched to any gene: 4. Germline assignment: CDR1 SGHRS and CDR2 YFSETQ. CDR3 length: 16 residues. The entire variable domain, with the rest obtained from reference TRBV5-1 and TRBJ2-3, is as follows: KAGVTQTPRYLIKTRGQQVTLSCSPISGHRSVSWYQQTPGQGLQFLFEYFSETQRNKGNFPGRFSGRQFSNSRSEMNVSTLELGDSALYLCASSLGPAGGTDTQYFGPGTRLTVL.

V usage is TRBV15 and J usage is TRBJ2-2, with 7 bases fitting TRBD2. V trimming: 3 bases; J trimming: 6 bases; junction bases outside the gene matches: 16. Per the germline V gene, CDR1 is LNHNV and CDR2 is YYDKDF (reference sequence). The CDR3 runs to 18 residues. CDR3 coding DNA: TGTGCCACCAGCAGGCCAGGGAGTGGGGCGGGAGTACCCGGGGAGCTGTTTTTT. It specifies CATSRPGSGAGVPGELFF. Looking up the rest from reference TRBV15 and TRBJ2-2 gives the full variable domain: DAMVIQNPRYQVTQFGKPVTLSCSQTLNHNVMYWYQQKSSQAPKLLFHYYDKDFNNEADTPDNFQSRRPNTSFCFLDIRSPGLGDTAMYLCATSRPGSGAGVPGELFFGEGSRLTVL.

The chain joins TRBV7-2 to TRBJ2-5, with TRBD2 as a possible D gene (5 bases). V lost 0 bases and J 4 bases, leaving 6 bases between the germline ends. The CDR3 is 13 amino acids. Germline CDR1 SGHTA, CDR2 FQGNSA. Here the CDR3 reads CASSLAGAETQYF. CDR3 in DNA: TGTGCCAGCAGCTTAGCGGGAGCAGAGACCCAGTACTTC.

The chain couples TRBV15 to TRBJ2-6; possible D gene TRBD1, 6 bases. There are 16 residues in the CDR3. CDR1 is LNHNV, CDR2 YYDKDF, per germline (reference sequence). Trimming stripped 5 bases from V and 3 bases from J, with 14 bases between. Here the CDR3 DNA reads TGTGCCACCAGCGGTCCAGGGGCGGTTGGGGCCAACGTCCTGACTTTC. Translating it yields CATSGPGAVGANVLTF.

The genes are TRBV5-5 and TRBJ2-3, with TRBD2 matching over 8 bases. Trimming removed 6 bases from V and 4 bases from J; junction bases left unmatched: 10. The CDR3 has 15 amino acids. Germline V gives CDR1 SGHKS, CDR2 YYEKEE (reference sequence). This CDR3 reads CASNDGRAGADTQYF. The CDR3 DNA sequence: TGTGCCAGCAATGACGGGAGGGCCGGCGCAGATACGCAGTATTTT.

The chain carries TRBV7-2 and TRBJ2-1; 11 bases are a match to TRBD2. Per germline, CDR1 SGHTA and CDR2 FQGNSA. This CDR3 is built from 17 residues. Germline trimming cut 2 bases from V and 6 bases from J; bases unmatched to any gene: 9. CDR3 coding DNA: TGTGCCAGCAGCTTACAACCGGGACTAGCGGCTAGCAATGAGCAGTTCTTC. This translates into CASSLQPGLAASNEQFF.